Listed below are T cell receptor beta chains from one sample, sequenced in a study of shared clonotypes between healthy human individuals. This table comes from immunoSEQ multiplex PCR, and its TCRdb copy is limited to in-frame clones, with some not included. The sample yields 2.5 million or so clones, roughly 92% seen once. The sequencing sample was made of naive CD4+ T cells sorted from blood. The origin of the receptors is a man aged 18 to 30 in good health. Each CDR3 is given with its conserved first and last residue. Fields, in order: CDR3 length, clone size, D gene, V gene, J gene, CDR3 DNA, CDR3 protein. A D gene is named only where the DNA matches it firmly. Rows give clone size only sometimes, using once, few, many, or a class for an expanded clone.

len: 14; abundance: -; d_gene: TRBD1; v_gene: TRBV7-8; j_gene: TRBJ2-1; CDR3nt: TGTGCCAGCAGCCCCTGGACAGGGGTCGATGAGCAGTTCTTC; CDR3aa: CASSPWTGVDEQFF
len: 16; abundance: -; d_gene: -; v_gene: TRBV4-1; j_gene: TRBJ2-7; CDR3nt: TGCGCCAGCAGCCAAGGGGGTTTTTTCGGGGCCTACGAGCAGTACTTC; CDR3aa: CASSQGGFFGAYEQYF
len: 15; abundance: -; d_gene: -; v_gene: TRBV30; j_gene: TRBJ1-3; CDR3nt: TGTGCCTGGGTCTCCTCGGTTAACTCTGGAAACACCATATATTTT; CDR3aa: CAWVSSVNSGNTIYF
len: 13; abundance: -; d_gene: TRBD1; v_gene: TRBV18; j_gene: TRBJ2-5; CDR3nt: TGTGCCAGCTCAACGGACAGGGATGGGACCCAGTACTTC; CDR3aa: CASSTDRDGTQYF
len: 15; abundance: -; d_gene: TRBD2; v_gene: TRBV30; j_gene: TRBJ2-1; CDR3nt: TGTGCCTGGGAATTTGGACTAGCGCGCTACAATGAGCAGTTCTTC; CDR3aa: CAWEFGLARYNEQFF
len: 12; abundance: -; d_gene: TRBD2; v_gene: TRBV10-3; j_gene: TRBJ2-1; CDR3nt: TGTGCCATCAGTATAGCGGGAGTTGAGCAGTTCTTC; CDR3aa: CAISIAGVEQFF
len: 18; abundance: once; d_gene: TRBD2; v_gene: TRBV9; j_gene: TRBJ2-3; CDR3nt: TGTGCCAGCAGCGGAGGACTAGCGGGCCTCCACATCGCAGATACGCAGTATTTT; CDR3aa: CASSGGLAGLHIADTQYF
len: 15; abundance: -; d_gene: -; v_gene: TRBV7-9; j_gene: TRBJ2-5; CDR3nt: TGTGCCAGCAGCTTAGCCGGGGGAGAGTGGGAGACCCAGTACTTC; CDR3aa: CASSLAGGEWETQYF
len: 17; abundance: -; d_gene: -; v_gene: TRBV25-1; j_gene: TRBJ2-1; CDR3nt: TGTGCCAGCACAAAGCCGGGGGCGGGGGACCTTAACAATGAGCAGTTCTTC; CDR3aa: CASTKPGAGDLNNEQFF
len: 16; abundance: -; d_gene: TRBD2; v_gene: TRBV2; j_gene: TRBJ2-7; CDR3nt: TGTGCCAGCAGGAGCGGACTAGCGGGGGACCACTACGAGCAGTACTTC; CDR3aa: CASRSGLAGDHYEQYF
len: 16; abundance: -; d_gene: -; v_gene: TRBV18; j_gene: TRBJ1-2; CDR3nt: TGTGCCAGCTCACCAGTCCCGACAGCTGAAAGCTATGGCTACACCTTC; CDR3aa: CASSPVPTAESYGYTF
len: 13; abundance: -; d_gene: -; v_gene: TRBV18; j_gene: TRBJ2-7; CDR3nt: TGTGCCAGCTCACCTTTACCGTTACTCGAGCAGTACTTC; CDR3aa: CASSPLPLLEQYF
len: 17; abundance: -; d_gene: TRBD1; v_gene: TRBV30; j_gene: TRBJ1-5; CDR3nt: TGTGCCTGGAGTGTGGGGACAGGGGCCCCCGTAAATCAGCCCCAGCATTTT; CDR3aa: CAWSVGTGAPVNQPQHF
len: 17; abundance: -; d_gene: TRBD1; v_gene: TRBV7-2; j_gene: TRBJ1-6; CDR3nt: TGTGCCAGCAGCTTAGATGGCCAGGGGGCGAATAATTCACCCCTCCACTTT; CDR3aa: CASSLDGQGANNSPLHF
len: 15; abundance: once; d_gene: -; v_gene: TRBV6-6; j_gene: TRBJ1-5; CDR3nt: TGTGCCAGCAGTTACTTCGAGGCAGGGGATCAGCCCCAGCATTTT; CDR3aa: CASSYFEAGDQPQHF